Shown below are 5 T cell receptor beta chains from a single sample sequenced in a study of response to subunit inactivated influenza vaccine. Each CDR3 protein gets one entry after TCRdb re-called the RT-PCR reads with MiXCR. The profile shows roughly 700,000 distinct CDR3 sequences, 15% to 18% of them singletons. The specimen was PBMCs from blood, collected 12 days after vaccination. The source is a man aged 45-65 years who received an inactivated influenza vaccine.

There are many counts of this clonotype. V is TRBV20-1 and J is TRBJ1-1; D may be TRBD1 (6 bases). CDR3 length equals 13 residues. Trimming pared 6 bases from V and 6 bases from J, leaving 17 bases between. The V gene's germline CDR1 is DFQATT and CDR2 SNEGSKA (reference sequence). The CDR3 DNA sequence: TGCAGTGCCGGGGGCCGGACGGAGGCTGAAGCTTTCTTT. Protein sequence: CSAGGRTEAEAFF.

This clonotype was seen ten or more times. V and J are TRBV5-1 and TRBJ2-1, with 9 bases aligning to TRBD1. Trimming removed 5 bases from V and 4 bases from J; junction bases left unmatched: 7. CDR3 length: 15 residues. The germline V gene has CDR1 SGHRS and CDR2 YFSETQ. CDR3 amino acids: CASSFGQGSYNEQFF. CDR3 in DNA: TGCGCCAGCAGTTTCGGACAGGGGTCATACAATGAGCAGTTCTTC.

This clonotype was seen more than once but under ten times. The chain joins TRBV20-1 to TRBJ1-5, with D unclear. Trimming removed 3 bases at V and 5 bases at J, with 11 bases between. This CDR3 has 13 residues. In germline, CDR1 is DFQATT, CDR2 SNEGSKA (reference sequence). Here the CDR3 reads CSASDGSDQPQHF. DNA for the CDR3: TGCAGTGCTAGTGACGGGAGTGATCAGCCCCAGCATTTT.

The chain uses TRBV6-4 and TRBJ2-1; possible D gene TRBD2, 5 bases. Germline V gene sequence: CDR1 MRHNA, CDR2 SNTAGT. The CDR3 totals 12 residues. Trimming took 0 bases from V and 13 from J, leaving 10 bases between them. CDR3 sequence reads: CASSDSAGVQFF. CDR3 bases: TGTGCCAGCAGTGACTCGGCGGGCGTTCAGTTCTTC.

The chain joins TRBV4-2 to TRBJ2-7, with a weak D call TRBD2 (5 bases). The CDR3 contains 16 residues. V dropped 1 base and J dropped 6 bases, with 19 bases sitting between them. Germline assignment: CDR1 LGHNA and CDR2 YNFKEQ. CDR3 coding DNA: TGTGCCAGCAGCCAAGTGGCAACTAGGGAGACCCTCGAGCAGTACTTC. It translates to CASSQVATRETLEQYF.